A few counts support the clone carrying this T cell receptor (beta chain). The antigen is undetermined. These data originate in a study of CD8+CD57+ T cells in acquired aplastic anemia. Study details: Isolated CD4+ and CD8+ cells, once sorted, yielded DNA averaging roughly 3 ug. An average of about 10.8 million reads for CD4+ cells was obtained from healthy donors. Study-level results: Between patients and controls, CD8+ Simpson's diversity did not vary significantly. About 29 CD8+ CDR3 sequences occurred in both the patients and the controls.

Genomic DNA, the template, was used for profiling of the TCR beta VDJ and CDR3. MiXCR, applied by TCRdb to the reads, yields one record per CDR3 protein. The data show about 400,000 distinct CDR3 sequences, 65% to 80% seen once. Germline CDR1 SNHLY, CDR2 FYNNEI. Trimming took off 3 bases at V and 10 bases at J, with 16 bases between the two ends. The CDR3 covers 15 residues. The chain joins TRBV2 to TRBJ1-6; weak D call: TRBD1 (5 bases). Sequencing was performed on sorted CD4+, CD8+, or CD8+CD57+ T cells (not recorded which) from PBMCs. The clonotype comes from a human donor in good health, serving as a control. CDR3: CASSDGQGTGSPLHF. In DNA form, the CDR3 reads TGTGCCAGCAGTGACGGTCAGGGAACGGGATCACCCCTCCACTTT.